This TCR beta chain originates from a study of blood T cell repertoires in COVID-19. Looking at the study overall: Spain, Italy and the United States supplied samples that represented acute and convalescent COVID-19. From T cells, B-cell-depleted T cells, or PBMCs came the material, which was cDNA or gDNA.

In the original processing: Scientists estimated how many nucleated cells there were by amplifying reference gene primers. Data came from immunoSEQ multiplex PCR; TCRdb stores just in-frame clones and leaves some out. Clone size and V and J calls were adopted from that table, with D and trimming inferred from the DNA. The table has about 40,000 clones, roughly 87% seen once. Germline loops: CDR1 LGHDT, CDR2 YNNKEL (reference sequence). CDR3 size: 15 residues. The J gene is TRBJ2-7, the V gene TRBV3-1 (or the pseudogene TRBV3-2), with TRBD2 identical over 8 bases. The specimen was peripheral blood. The receptor was isolated from a man aged 55 to 70 with acute or convalescent COVID-19. In DNA, the CDR3 is TGTGCCAGCAGCCCTACCGGGAGGGCCTCCTCCGAGCAGTACGTC. This encodes CASSPTGRASSEQYV.